This paragraph reports one T cell receptor (beta chain). Its antigen is not known. Additional DNA sequences in this sample encode the identical CDR3. Generated by immunoSEQ multiplex PCR, the TCRdb table keeps only in-frame clones and is missing some. The data hold more than 300,000 clones, with around 84% observed a single time. Indicated treatment: approximately 18 received Ad26.COV2.S at low or high dose, single or two shots; 5 received placebo; per-sample allocation not given. Day 63 after the first injection of vaccine or placebo was the sampling time. This specimen belongs to a study of Ad26.COV2.S vaccination and SARS-CoV-2 variants. Germline loops: CDR1 MNHEY, CDR2 SMNVEV (reference sequence). Trimming removed 3 bases at V and 4 bases at J, with 6 bases between. CDR3 length: 12 residues. Notes on the study in general: TCR breadth and depth estimates may have understated total T cell responses. Greater spike-specific TCR breadth was seen in vaccine recipients than in placebo recipients. Non-spike TCR breadth showed similarity between vaccine and placebo recipients.

This TCR was recovered from a person between 18 and 65 years old who received the Ad26.COV2.S COVID-19 vaccine or a placebo. The chain employs TRBV27 and TRBJ1-1; D remains ambiguous. This specimen consisted of peripheral blood, obtained in a trial of Ad26.COV2.S vaccine versus placebo. The CDR3 is CASSFLGTEAFF. In DNA form, the CDR3 reads TGTGCCAGCAGTTTTCTCGGCACTGAAGCTTTCTTT.